This note documents a single T cell receptor beta chain sequence. The data derive from a study of blood T cell repertoires in COVID-19. Study-wide context: Samples came from the United States, Italy and Spain, spanning acute and convalescent COVID-19.

Trimming took 6 bases from V and 3 from J, leaving 14 bases between them. The germline V gene has CDR1 MDHEN and CDR2 SYDVKM. The length of the CDR3 is 15 residues. Under the authors' procedure: Amplifying reference gene primers gave estimates of nucleated cell counts. The table came from immunoSEQ multiplex PCR; TCRdb's copy has only in-frame clones and leaves some out. V, J and clone size derive from that table, while D and trimming were established from the DNA sequence. The sample records approximately 92,000 clones, about 71% being singletons. J is TRBJ1-4 and V is TRBV28, with D tentatively TRBD1 (5 bases). The specimen sequenced was peripheral blood. The TCR originated in a woman in her sixties in a cohort sampled during active or convalescent COVID-19. CDR3 sequence: CASRGMSGSNEKLFF. As DNA, the CDR3 is TGTGCCAGCAGGGGGATGTCAGGGTCTAATGAAAAACTGTTTTTT.